These T cell receptor beta chains were read from a single sample in a study of beta chain features in type 1 diabetes. Here immunoSEQ multiplex PCR was the method, and the copy in TCRdb shows in-frame clones only, minus some. This sample carries about 620,000 clones, 15% to 19% of them seen once, and the ten largest clones take around 0.1%. The source material was naive CD4+ T cells from blood. Receptor source: a man aged 18-30 years in good health. Both conserved end residues are part of each CDR3. Each record gives: D gene, clone size, V gene, J gene, CDR3 DNA, CDR3 protein. A D gene is named only where the DNA matches it firmly. Only some rows state a clone size, as once, few, many or a class for expanded clones.

>-|few|TRBV30|TRBJ2-3
TGTGCCTGCCACCGACAAGGGGTGAGGACAGATACGCAGTATTTT
CACHRQGVRTDTQYF
>-|few|TRBV18|TRBJ2-1
TGTGCCAGCTCATCGGACAGCCACAATGAGCAGTTCTTC
CASSSDSHNEQFF
>-|few|TRBV11-2|TRBJ2-3
TGTGCCAGCAGCTTAAGCGGATCCACAGATACGCAGTATTTT
CASSLSGSTDTQYF
>-|few|TRBV18|TRBJ1-5
TGTGCCAGCTCACAAGACCAGGGAAAGCCCCAGCATTTT
CASSQDQGKPQHF
>-|-|TRBV4-2|TRBJ2-2
TGTGCCAGCAGCCAAGTCCAGGGAGTAAACACCGGGGAGCTGTTTTTT
CASSQVQGVNTGELFF
>TRBD1|-|TRBV10-2|TRBJ2-2
TGCGCCAGCAGTGCCAGGGACAGGGCCACCGGGGAGCTGTTTTTT
CASSARDRATGELFF
>TRBD2|few|TRBV19|TRBJ2-6
TGTGCCAGTAGTAGGCGCGGGAGTCGGATCAGCTCTGGGGCCAACGTCCTGACTTTC
CASSRRGSRISSGANVLTF
>TRBD1|few|TRBV9|TRBJ1-5
TGTGCCAGCAGCGGCGACAGGGTGTATCAGCCCCAGCATTTT
CASSGDRVYQPQHF
>-|few|TRBV18|TRBJ2-2
TGTGCCAGCTCACCCCCGAACACCGGGGAGCTGTTTTTT
CASSPPNTGELFF
>-|-|TRBV27|TRBJ1-1
TGTGCCAGCAGTCTCTGGGGTGGGTTTGAAGCTTTCTTT
CASSLWGGFEAFF
>-|few|TRBV28|TRBJ2-7
TGTGCCAGCAGTTATGGCGGATCCTACGAGCAGTACTTC
CASSYGGSYEQYF
>TRBD2|-|TRBV5-4|TRBJ2-3
TGTGCCAGCAGCCTCCCACTAGCGGGGACAGATACGCAGTATTTT
CASSLPLAGTDTQYF
>-|-|TRBV15|TRBJ1-2
TGTGCCACCAGCAGAGGGGGGTTTAAGGACGGCTACACCTTC
CATSRGGFKDGYTF
>-|few|TRBV11-1|TRBJ2-4
TGTGCCAGCAGCCCACGACAGTCGATAGCCAAAAACATTCAGTACTTC
CASSPRQSIAKNIQYF
>TRBD1|-|TRBV9|TRBJ1-1
TGTGCCAGCACCGAGGGGGTCGCAGGGGGCTTCACTGAAGCTTTCTTT
CASTEGVAGGFTEAFF
>TRBD2|-|TRBV5-6|TRBJ2-5
TGTGCCAGCAGCGAAACGGGACTAGCTCTAGAGACCCAGTACTTC
CASSETGLALETQYF
>-|few|TRBV7-9|TRBJ1-1
TGTGCCAGCAGCTTCCTGACAGACATGAACACTGAAGCTTTCTTT
CASSFLTDMNTEAFF
>-|few|TRBV5-6|TRBJ1-2
TGTGCCAGCAGCTTGGGAGGCTACACCTTC
CASSLGGYTF
>-|few|TRBV30|TRBJ1-6
TGTGCCTGGAGCTCCACCGGAGGATTAAATTCACCCCTCCACTTT
CAWSSTGGLNSPLHF
>-|-|TRBV6-5|TRBJ1-1
TGTGCCAGCAGTTACGGGGGGTCCACTGAAGCTTTCTTT
CASSYGGSTEAFF
>TRBD1|few|TRBV19|TRBJ2-2
TGTGCCAGTATAAGGACAGGGGCAATTAACACCGGGGAGCTGTTTTTT
CASIRTGAINTGELFF
>-|-|TRBV20-1|TRBJ1-1
TGCAGTGCTTCCGCCGGTCAAGCTTTCTTT
CSASAGQAFF
>-|few|TRBV9|TRBJ1-6
TGTGCCAGCAGCGGACGGAGTGCCTATAATTCACCCCTCCACTTT
CASSGRSAYNSPLHF
>TRBD1|few|TRBV6-5|TRBJ2-5
TGTGCCAGCAGTTACTCCCGGGACAGGGGTAGTACGACCCAGTACTTC
CASSYSRDRGSTTQYF
>TRBD2|-|TRBV18|TRBJ2-5
TGTGCCAGCTCGTACAGACTAGCGGGGGGCCAAGAGACCCAGTACTTC
CASSYRLAGGQETQYF
>-|-|TRBV5-6|TRBJ2-1
TGTGCCAGCAGCTGGGGACGGACAGCCTACAATGAGCAGTTCTTC
CASSWGRTAYNEQFF
>TRBD2|-|TRBV28|TRBJ2-1
TGTGCCAGCACCCCGGGACTAGCGGGCGGGTTTTTATTCTTC
CASTPGLAGGFLFF
>-|-|TRBV2|TRBJ2-6
TGTGCCAGCAGTGAAGCGCACGTCGGGGCCAACGTCCTGACTTTC
CASSEAHVGANVLTF
>-|-|TRBV7-9|TRBJ2-1
TGTGCCAGCAGCTTAGCTTTGGCATGGAATGAGCAGTTCTTC
CASSLALAWNEQFF
>-|-|TRBV5-1|TRBJ2-3
TGCGCCAGCAGACTCTCCACAGGCCGGACCACAGATACGCAGTATTTT
CASRLSTGRTTDTQYF
>-|few|TRBV7-2|TRBJ2-7
TGTGCCAGCAGTCGCTCCTACGAGCAGTACTTC
CASSRSYEQYF
>-|-|TRBV29-1|TRBJ1-2
TGCAGCGTTGAAACAGGAAACTATGGCTACACCTTC
CSVETGNYGYTF
>TRBD1|-|TRBV14|TRBJ2-7
TGTGCCAGCAGCCAAGTACGGGACAGGGCCGTCGAGCAGTACTTC
CASSQVRDRAVEQYF
>-|few|TRBV28|TRBJ2-1
TGTGCCAGCAGAACCGAAAGGAGGTTAGGTGAGCAGTTCTTC
CASRTERRLGEQFF
>-|few|TRBV5-6|TRBJ1-1
TGTGCCAGCAGCTTGGCCAAAGGGGTCCAAACTGAAGCTTTCTTT
CASSLAKGVQTEAFF
>-|-|TRBV9|TRBJ2-1
TGTGCCAGCAGCGTAATAGGGGTCCAAGGGGAGCAGTTCTTC
CASSVIGVQGEQFF
>-|-|TRBV10-3|TRBJ1-5
TGTGCCATCAGTGAACAGGGACGAAGCAATCAGCCCCAGCATTTT
CAISEQGRSNQPQHF